There are many counts of the clone carrying this T cell receptor beta chain. Its antigen is currently unknown. Preparation of the TCRbeta library involved a method that used unique molecular identifiers. One entry per CDR3 protein results from TCRdb running MiXCR on the PCR reads. The table records hundreds of thousands of distinct CDR3 sequences, 10% to 15% of them present only once. This entry comes from a study of T-cell reconstitution after alpha-beta-depleted transplantation in children. Overall study findings and caveats: A year post-transplant, T-cell counts and diversity derived mostly from newly produced T cells.

Germline-derived CDR1 and CDR2 are LGHNA and YSLEER. This CDR3 has 18 amino acids. Trimming left V 0 bases short and J 2 bases short, with 17 bases between. The V gene is TRBV4-3, the J gene TRBJ2-1, with D possibly matching TRBD2 (6 bases). Sample: PBMCs, mostly from graft donor cells, taken 360 days after TCRalphabeta/CD19-depleted stem cell transplant. The TCR comes from a male patient aged 5 to 17 who had a stem cell transplant for acute myeloid leukemia, so the T cells may come from the graft donor. DNA of the CDR3: TGCGCCAGCAGCCAAGATAATGGAGGGCGAGTCGCCTACAATGAGCAGTTCTTC. Translation gives CASSQDNGGRVAYNEQFF.